These 15 T cell receptor beta chains were all obtained from the same sample, sequenced in a study of cytomegalovirus exposure and HLA in healthy donors (dated by TCRdb to about 2017). Receptors were amplified or captured by the immunoSEQ multiplex PCR assay. In its TCRdb copy, this immuneACCESS table keeps in-frame sequences only and misses some clones. Where compared with another copy, unresolved V genes explain less than half of these, and the others have no known cause. For this sample there are 150,000 to 200,000 clones; more than 75% appear just once. Of the sample, around 7% is held by the ten largest clones. Sequenced material: PBMCs. The receptors were sampled from a man younger than 30 in good health and CMV-seropositive.

The chain combines TRBV27 with TRBJ2-5; maybe TRBD2 (5 bases). V shed 5 bases and J shed 2 bases, with 9 bases lying between them. Looked up from germline, CDR1 is MNHEY and CDR2 is SMNVEV (reference sequence). The CDR3 contains 13 residues. The CDR3 spells CASSPREQETQYF. The DNA of the CDR3 is TGTGCCAGCAGTCCGAGGGAGCAAGAGACCCAGTACTTC.

The V gene is TRBV28, the J gene TRBJ1-1, with 8 bases that match TRBD1. Germline V gene data show CDR1 as MDHEN and CDR2 as SYDVKM. The CDR3 has 12 residues. Trimming at V came to 8 bases and at J to 10 bases, leaving 9 bases not matched to a gene. The CDR3 DNA follows: TGTGCCAGCCGGACAGGGACCCTCGGAGCTTTCTTT. Its protein product is CASRTGTLGAFF.

The chain carries TRBV5-1 and TRBJ1-2; 7 bases align to TRBD1. CDR1 and CDR2 (germline): SGHRS, YFSETQ. Unmatched junction bases numbered 9, after V lost 4 bases and J lost 6 bases. This CDR3 comprises 14 residues. CDR3 protein: CASSTGTAGDGYTF. The CDR3 region has the DNA TGCGCCAGCAGCACTGGGACAGCCGGTGATGGCTACACCTTC.

The V and J genes are TRBV7-6 and TRBJ2-1; D gene unclear. The V gene lost 5 bases and the J gene lost 3 bases, with 8 bases spanning the gap. CDR3 size: 13 residues. Germline values: CDR1 SGHVS, CDR2 FNYEAQ. The CDR3 DNA sequence: TGTGCCAGCAGCCTCTCCGGCTACAATGAGCAGTTCTTC. Its protein product is CASSLSGYNEQFF.

The chain joins TRBV2 to TRBJ2-5; tentatively, D is TRBD2 (6 bases). This CDR3 has 14 residues. Germline loops: CDR1 SNHLY, CDR2 FYNNEI. V was trimmed by 1 base and J by 5 bases, leaving 11 bases between them. The CDR3 loop is CASSEGLASETQYF. The CDR3 DNA follows: TGTGCCAGCAGTGAAGGTCTAGCGAGCGAGACCCAGTACTTC.

The chain recombines TRBV5-1 with TRBJ2-7; TRBD1 aligns across 9 bases. Germline loops: CDR1 SGHRS, CDR2 YFSETQ. This CDR3 contains 16 residues. V shed 4 bases and J 7 bases; nucleotides not matched to a gene: 15. In nucleotides, the CDR3 is TGCGCCAGCAGCATGACCACCGGGACAGGGAAGGTGGAGCAGTACTTC. It codes for CASSMTTGTGKVEQYF.

V gene TRBV7-6 combines with J gene TRBJ1-5; D gene uncertain. Germline CDR1 and CDR2: SGHVS and FNYEAQ. The CDR3 consists of 15 residues. Trimming pared 1 base from V and 7 bases from J, leaving 14 bases between. The CDR3 spells CASSLDPGGSQPQHF. The CDR3 DNA reads TGTGCCAGCAGCTTAGATCCGGGCGGGTCGCAGCCCCAGCATTTT.

This clone was seen more than once but under ten times. The CDR3 DNA reads TGCGCCAGCAGTGGGACAGGGGAAGAGACCCAGTACTTC. This gives the protein CASSGTGEETQYF. The chain has TRBV4-1 and TRBJ2-5; 10 nucleotides line up with TRBD1. Trimming at V came to 6 bases and at J to 3 bases, leaving 1 base not matched to a gene. There are 13 residues in the CDR3. CDR1 and CDR2 (germline): MGHRA, YSYEKL.

The chain has TRBV30 and TRBJ2-7; the match to TRBD2 covers 7 bases. Looked up from germline, CDR1 is GTSNPN and CDR2 is SVGIG (reference sequence). V was pared by 4 bases and J by 2 bases, with 8 bases of the junction left unmatched. This CDR3 spans 14 amino acids. The CDR3 protein is CAWKGLAETYEQYF. CDR3 nucleotide sequence: TGTGCCTGGAAAGGCCTAGCGGAGACCTACGAGCAGTACTTC.

CDR3 amino acids: CASSFDRAEAFF. The DNA of the CDR3 is TGTGCCAGCAGCTTTGACAGGGCTGAAGCTTTCTTT. V gene TRBV7-9 combines with J gene TRBJ1-1; 7 bases fit TRBD1. With V trimmed by 3 bases and J by 6 bases, 1 base remained unmatched. Germline V lookup: CDR1 SEHNR, CDR2 FQNEAQ (reference sequence). The CDR3 loop spans 12 amino acids. The full variable domain, completed using reference TRBV7-9 and TRBJ1-1, is DTGVSQNPRHKITKRGQNVTFRCDPISEHNRLYWYRQTLGQGPEFLTYFQNEAQLEKSRLLSDRFSAERPKGSFSTLEIQRTEQGDSAMYLCASSFDRAEAFFGQGTRLTVV.

J is TRBJ2-7 and V is TRBV10-3, with 10 bases that match TRBD1. Trimming took 2 bases from V and 6 from J; bases not matched to a gene: 13. This CDR3 spans 17 amino acids. In germline, CDR1 is ENHRY, CDR2 SYGVKD. As DNA, the CDR3 is TGTGCCATCAGTGAGGGCCGCTTTAGGGACAGGGGCCTCGAGCAGTACTTC. Translated: CAISEGRFRDRGLEQYF.

The V call is TRBV27, the J call TRBJ2-7; perhaps TRBD2 as D (5 bases). V gave up 4 bases and J gave up 4 bases, with 11 bases separating them. The V gene's germline CDR1 is MNHEY and CDR2 SMNVEV (reference sequence). This CDR3 region has 13 residues. Here the CDR3 DNA reads TGTGCCAGCAGTTCCTCGGACTCTTACGAGCAGTACTTC. Translated: CASSSSDSYEQYF.

J is TRBJ2-1 and V is TRBV4-3, with 7 nucleotides matching TRBD1. Unmatched junction bases numbered 10, after V lost 4 bases and J lost 10 bases. This CDR3 is built from 14 residues. CDR1 and CDR2 from the germline V gene are LGHNA and YSLEER. The CDR3, as DNA: TGCGCCAGCAGCCGGGGGACAGAGGTGGGCGAGCAGTTCTTC. Its protein is CASSRGTEVGEQFF.

The chain recombines TRBV11-2 with TRBJ2-3; 7 bases fit TRBD2. Per the germline V gene, CDR1 is SGHAT and CDR2 is FQNNGV. This CDR3 is built from 15 residues. V lost 3 bases to trimming and J lost 1 base; unmatched junction nucleotides: 4. The CDR3: CASSFAAGGTDTQYF. CDR3 in DNA: TGTGCCAGCAGCTTTGCCGCGGGAGGCACAGATACGCAGTATTTT.

This rearrangement joins TRBV4-2 to TRBJ2-3; 7 bases are a match to TRBD2. The germline CDR1 and CDR2 sequences are LGHNA and YNFKEQ. The CDR3 consists of 19 residues. Germline trimming cut 4 bases from V and 2 bases from J; bases unmatched to any gene: 18. CDR3 in amino acids: CASSPEPTSPGGITDTQYF. In DNA, the CDR3 is TGTGCCAGCAGCCCAGAACCGACTAGCCCCGGGGGAATCACAGATACGCAGTATTTT.